These 5 T cell receptor beta chains originate from one sample sequenced in a study of T cells in Graves' hyperthyroidism and ophthalmopathy. What was amplified from RNA transcripts were TCR beta CDR3 regions. A set of HTBI primers served as the primers for a first-round RT-PCR of the TCR CDR3. TCRdb redid the calling of the multiplex PCR reads with MiXCR, one entry per CDR3 protein. Of hundreds of thousands of distinct CDR3 sequences in the sample, less than 25% are singletons; the top ten hold about 53%. Sequences were obtained from blood. The origin of the receptors is a woman aged 70-85 years with Graves' ophthalmopathy.

In its sample, this clonotype was seen a few times. The chain employs TRBV5-1 and TRBJ1-2; 9 bases line up with TRBD1. The V gene end was trimmed by 4 bases and the J gene end by 4 bases; junction bases not matched to a gene: 5. The CDR3 covers 14 residues. The germline gives CDR1 SGHRS, CDR2 YFSETQ. This chain's CDR3 is CASSTGQGPYGYTF. DNA of the CDR3: TGCGCCAGCAGCACCGGACAGGGGCCCTATGGCTACACCTTC.

This clonotype has more than one count but fewer than ten. The chain recombines TRBV20-1 with TRBJ2-5, with a tentative D call TRBD1 (5 bases). V shed 7 bases and J shed 5 bases, with 23 bases lying between them. Germline CDR1 reads DFQATT; CDR2 reads SNEGSKA (reference sequence). The CDR3 spans 15 residues. DNA of the CDR3: TGCAGTGTACCATCTAACACGGACAAGGGGGAGACCCAGTACTTC. Its protein is CSVPSNTDKGETQYF.

This clonotype was observed many times. This chain connects TRBV20-1 to TRBJ1-1, with D maybe TRBD1 (5 bases). CDR3 size: 14 residues. The germline V gene encodes CDR1 DFQATT and CDR2 SNEGSKA (reference sequence). With 5 bases removed from V and 3 bases from J, the gap between germline ends came to 16 bases. The CDR3 region is CSARDPSRDTEAFF. CDR3 in DNA: TGCAGTGCTCGGGACCCAAGCCGGGACACTGAAGCTTTCTTT.

Ten or more counts support this clonotype. J is TRBJ2-1 and V is TRBV6-2 or TRBV6-3; D possibly corresponds to TRBD1 (6 bases). The V end lost 4 bases, the J end lost 5 bases, and 15 bases lay between the germline ends. CDR1 MNHEY and CDR2 SVGEGT come from the germline V gene. The CDR3 contains 15 residues. CDR3 residues: CASSLPGARDNEQFF. The CDR3 DNA follows: TGTGCCAGCAGTTTGCCAGGGGCGCGAGACAATGAGCAGTTCTTC.

This clonotype appeared many times. The rearrangement links TRBV18 to TRBJ2-1; D not certain. Between the trimmed V and J ends, which lost 1 base and 8 bases, there was a span of 6 bases. The CDR3 is 12 residues long. Germline V gene lookup returns CDR1 KGHSH and CDR2 LQKENI. The DNA of the CDR3 is TGTGCCAGCTCACCACAGGGTGATGAGCAGTTCTTC. Protein: CASSPQGDEQFF.